This T cell receptor (beta chain) was profiled in a study of blood T cell repertoires in COVID-19. At the level of the study: From the United States, Italy and Spain came samples of acute and convalescent COVID-19. T cells, B-cell-depleted T cells, or PBMCs supplied cDNA or gDNA.

In the authors' methods: Estimation of nucleated cell counts relied on the amplification of reference gene primers. Some clones are missing from TCRdb's copy, which holds only in-frame ones; the method was immunoSEQ multiplex PCR. The V and J calls and clone size were taken over from that table, and D and trimming were inferred from the DNA. The sample lists over 75,000 clones; less than 85% were seen once. The CDR3 totals 14 residues. V was pared by 4 bases and J by 3 bases, with 5 bases of the junction left unmatched. Germline V gene lookup returns CDR1 SGHRS and CDR2 YFSETQ. The receptor's source is a man aged 50 or older who had recovered from COVID-19. The rearrangement uses TRBV5-1 and TRBJ2-3, with TRBD1 matching 7 bases. What was sequenced was peripheral blood. The DNA of the CDR3 is TGCGCCAGCAGCGTCGACAGGGTAACAGATACGCAGTATTTT. Translated: CASSVDRVTDTQYF.